The T cell receptor beta chain under discussion was sequenced for a study of graft-versus-host responses after intestinal transplantation. Study-wide background: For approximately three years after anti-thymocyte globulin induction, all recipients took tacrolimus and steroids.

Tissue processing of the graft released intraepithelial and lamina propria lymphocytes from it. Study results and limitations: Circulating GvH clones peaking coincided with falling HvG clones soon after transplant. Allograft graft-versus-host to host-versus-graft clonal ratios ran high in patients with graft-donor T cell macrochimerism. GvH clones appeared in recipient marrow, some first in ileum or blood.

Produced via immunoSEQ multiplex PCR; TCRdb's table is partial and in-frame only. The repertoire includes 60,000 to 75,000 clones, about nine tenths of them detected once, and 1.5% to 2% sits in the top ten. In regard to this clone: Its target is unknown.

Sequenced here: ileum tissue, sampled approximately 56 weeks after transplant. The TCR originated in a human patient who received an intestinal transplant, so some T cells may come from the graft donor.

CDR3 residues: CASSLVASTYEQYF. The CDR3 bases are TGTGCCAGCAGCTTGGTGGCGTCTACCTACGAGCAGTACTTC. The chain employs TRBV5-4 and TRBJ2-7, with no clear D. This CDR3 comprises 14 residues. Looked up from germline, CDR1 is SGHNT and CDR2 is YYREEE (reference sequence). V lost 0 bases, J lost 2 bases, and 9 bases lay in between.